These 15 T cell receptor beta chains were sequenced from one sample in a study of T cells after yellow fever vaccination. Each CDR3 protein gets one entry after TCRdb re-called the 5' RACE reads with MiXCR. The sample records 250,000 to 400,000 distinct CDR3 sequences, approximately 4.3% being singletons. The sequenced sample was PBMCs, obtained 15 days after the yellow fever booster vaccination. These receptors were taken from a man aged 18 to 30 who received the YFV17D yellow fever vaccine.

Concerning this clonotype: A much larger clone lies a single base off, so this may be a read error. This sequence joins TRBV19 and TRBJ1-1; 7 bases agree with TRBD1. Germline V gene data show CDR1 as LNHDA and CDR2 as SQIVND (reference sequence). This CDR3 has 15 residues. This CDR3 reads CASSSGTAANSEAFF. Written as DNA, the CDR3 is TGTGCCAGTAGTTCAGGGACAGCCGCGAACTCTGAAGCTTTCTTT. The whole variable domain, filled in from reference TRBV19 and TRBJ1-1, reads DGGITQSPKYLFRKEGQNVTLSCEQNLNHDAMYWYRQDPGQGLRLIYYSQIVNDFQKGDIAEGYSVSREKKESFPLTVTSAQKNPTAFYLCASSSGTAANSEAFFGQGTRLTVV.

The chain links TRBV12-3 or TRBV12-4 to TRBJ2-2, with D possibly TRBD1 on 6 matching bases. The germline V and J ends were trimmed by 6 bases and 0 bases, with 23 bases remaining between them. This CDR3 has 19 residues. The CDR3 DNA reads TGTGCCAGCAGGGATTCACAGGGTCTGTCTAATCCGAACACCGGGGAGCTGTTTTTT. Translating it yields CASRDSQGLSNPNTGELFF.

This clonotype was observed a handful of times. The V and J genes are TRBV5-6 and TRBJ2-2, with TRBD2 identical over 9 bases. Germline CDR1 and CDR2: SGHDT and YYEEEE. V gave up 4 bases and J gave up 5 bases; unmatched junction bases: 12. The CDR3 is made up of 17 amino acids. The CDR3 DNA sequence: TGTGCCAGCAGCACCAGGGGGAGCGGGGGGCGGACCGGGGAGCTGTTTTTT. Translated, it gives CASSTRGSGGRTGELFF.

Ten or more counts support this clonotype. The J gene is TRBJ2-3, the V gene TRBV5-5; D is unresolved. V was cut by 7 bases and J by 1 base, with 16 bases left in between. Looked up from germline, CDR1 is SGHKS and CDR2 is YYEKEE (reference sequence). The CDR3 is 15 amino acids. The CDR3 DNA is TGTGCCAGCGAGGCCGGGTGGTTTGGCACAGATACGCAGTATTTT. As protein: CASEAGWFGTDTQYF.

In its sample, this clonotype was seen a few times. V usage is TRBV30 and J usage is TRBJ2-1; D may match TRBD1 or TRBD2 (6 bases each). Trimming removed 2 bases from V and 8 bases from J, with 16 bases in between. Germline V lookup: CDR1 GTSNPN, CDR2 SVGIG (reference sequence). The CDR3 extends over 14 amino acids. In DNA, the CDR3 is TGTGCCTGGAGTAGAGGGGGGCGCGTCGATGAGCAGTTCTTC. This codes for CAWSRGGRVDEQFF.

This chain connects TRBV20-1 to TRBJ2-1; TRBD2 agrees at 8 bases. The CDR3 length is 20 residues. After removal of 5 bases from V and 2 bases from J, the junction contained 23 bases not matched to a gene. Germline-derived CDR1 and CDR2 are DFQATT and SNEGSKA (reference sequence). The CDR3 DNA follows: TGCAGTGCTCCCTCAGTCCCCTTGGCGGGGGGCTTCGGCCCCTACAATGAGCAGTTCTTC. Translated: CSAPSVPLAGGFGPYNEQFF.

This sequence joins TRBV6-2 or TRBV6-3 and TRBJ2-1; 11 bases line up with TRBD2. Losses at the gene ends were 2 bases for V and 1 base for J; bases not matched to a gene: 13. Germline CDR1 reads MNHEY; CDR2 reads SVGEGT. This CDR3 comprises 20 residues. In DNA, the CDR3 is TGTGCCAGCAGTTACCCCCGAATGACTAGCGGGGTTATGTCCTACAATGAGCAGTTCTTC. It codes for CASSYPRMTSGVMSYNEQFF.

This clonotype was picked up a small number of times. The V gene is TRBV6-5, the J gene TRBJ1-2, with 8 bases fitting TRBD1. Germline CDR1 is MNHEY and CDR2 is SVGAGI. This CDR3 has 16 residues. The trim removed 3 bases at V and 0 bases at J, leaving 6 bases unmatched. Here the CDR3 reads CASSYVWDRPNYGYTF. The CDR3 nucleotides read TGTGCCAGCAGTTATGTTTGGGACAGGCCTAACTATGGCTACACCTTC.

This clonotype was recorded a few times. The genes are TRBV29-1 and TRBJ2-5; no clear D. Trimming took 6 bases from V and 1 from J, leaving 12 bases between them. Germline assignment: CDR1 SQVTM and CDR2 ANQGSEA. The CDR3 loop spans 13 amino acids. CDR3 sequence reads: CSVRARLQETQYF. DNA for the CDR3: TGCAGCGTCCGTGCAAGGCTCCAAGAGACCCAGTACTTC.

This clonotype was seen many times. The chain joins TRBV4-2 to TRBJ2-3; D call uncertain. Germline assignment: CDR1 LGHNA and CDR2 YNFKEQ. The CDR3 covers 15 residues. V was trimmed by 2 bases and J by 8 bases, leaving 17 bases between them. CDR3 coding DNA: TGTGCCAGCAGCCAACGCTACCGGAACGACGGTACGCAGTATTTT. Its protein product is CASSQRYRNDGTQYF.

This chain links TRBV18 with TRBJ1-5; D gene uncertain. CDR1 is KGHSH and CDR2 is LQKENI in the germline V gene. V lost 6 bases and J 5 bases, leaving 14 bases between the germline ends. The CDR3 loop spans 14 amino acids. The CDR3: CASSPGRPDQPQHF. Here the CDR3 DNA reads TGTGCCAGCTCCCCGGGTCGCCCGGATCAGCCCCAGCATTTT. Together with reference TRBV18 and TRBJ1-5, the CDR3 gives the full variable domain: NAGVMQNPRHLVRRRGQEARLRCSPMKGHSHVYWYRQLPEEGLKFMVYLQKENIIDESGMPKERFSAEFPKEGPSILRIQQVVRGDSAAYFCASSPGRPDQPQHFGDGTRLSIL.

This clonotype was recorded a few times. The genes are TRBV12-3 or TRBV12-4 and TRBJ2-5; 8 bases map to TRBD2. With V trimmed by 4 bases and J by 1 base, 5 bases remained unmatched. This CDR3 comprises 15 residues. The CDR3 is CASSSRTSTQETQYF. The DNA of the CDR3 is TGTGCCAGCAGTTCGAGGACTAGCACCCAAGAGACCCAGTACTTC.

This clonotype appeared many times. The CDR3 region is CASSLTRQSLDLNEQFF. In DNA, the CDR3 is TGTGCCAGCAGCTTAACCCGACAGTCTCTAGACCTCAATGAGCAGTTCTTC. The genes are TRBV7-9 and TRBJ2-1; weak D call: TRBD1 (5 bases). The germline V gene encodes CDR1 SEHNR and CDR2 FQNEAQ (reference sequence). The V end was cut by 2 bases, the J end by 6 bases, with 20 bases between. CDR3 size: 17 residues. The whole variable domain, filled in from reference TRBV7-9 and TRBJ2-1, reads DTGVSQNPRHKITKRGQNVTFRCDPISEHNRLYWYRQTLGQGPEFLTYFQNEAQLEKSRLLSDRFSAERPKGSFSTLEIQRTEQGDSAMYLCASSLTRQSLDLNEQFFGPGTRLTVL.

This clonotype was picked up many times. CDR3 in DNA: TGTGCCATCATAACTGGAGATACGCAGTATTTT. This codes for CAIITGDTQYF. The chain joins TRBV7-9 to TRBJ2-3; D call uncertain. V was shortened by 10 bases and J by 5 bases, with 10 bases between the two germline ends. In germline, CDR1 is SEHNR, CDR2 FQNEAQ (reference sequence). The CDR3 is 11 residues long.

In this sample, this clonotype turned up a few times. This rearrangement joins TRBV2 to TRBJ1-5; 7 bases are a match to TRBD1. Germline lookup yields CDR1 SNHLY and CDR2 FYNNEI. With V trimmed by 4 bases and J by 1 base, 16 bases remained unmatched. The CDR3 extends over 19 amino acids. CDR3 in amino acids: CASSGEGAAGPLSNQPQHF. The CDR3 bases are TGTGCCAGCAGTGGGGAGGGGGCGGCCGGTCCGCTAAGCAATCAGCCCCAGCATTTT.